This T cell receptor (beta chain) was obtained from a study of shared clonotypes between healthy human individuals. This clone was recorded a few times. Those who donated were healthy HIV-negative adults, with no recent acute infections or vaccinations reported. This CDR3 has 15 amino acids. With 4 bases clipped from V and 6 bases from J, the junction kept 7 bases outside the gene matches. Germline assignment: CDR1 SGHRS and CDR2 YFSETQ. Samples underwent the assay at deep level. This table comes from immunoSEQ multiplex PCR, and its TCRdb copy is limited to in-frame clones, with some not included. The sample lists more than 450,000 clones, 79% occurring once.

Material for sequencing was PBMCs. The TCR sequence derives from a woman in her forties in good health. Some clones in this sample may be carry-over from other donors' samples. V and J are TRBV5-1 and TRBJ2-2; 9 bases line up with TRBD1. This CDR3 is CASSEQGARSGELFF. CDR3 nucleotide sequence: TGCGCCAGCAGCGAACAGGGGGCCAGGTCCGGGGAGCTGTTTTTT.